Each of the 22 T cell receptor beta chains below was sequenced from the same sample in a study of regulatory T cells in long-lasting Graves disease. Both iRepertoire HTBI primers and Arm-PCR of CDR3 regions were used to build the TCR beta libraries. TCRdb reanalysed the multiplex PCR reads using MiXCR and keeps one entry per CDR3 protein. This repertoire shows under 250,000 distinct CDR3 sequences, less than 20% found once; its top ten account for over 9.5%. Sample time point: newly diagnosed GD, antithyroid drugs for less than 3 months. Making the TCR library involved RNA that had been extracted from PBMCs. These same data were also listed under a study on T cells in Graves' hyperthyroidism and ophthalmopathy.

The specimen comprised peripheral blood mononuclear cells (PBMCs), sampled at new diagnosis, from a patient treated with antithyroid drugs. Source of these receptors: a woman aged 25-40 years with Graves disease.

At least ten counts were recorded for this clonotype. CDR3 DNA sequence: TGTGCCACCAGTGAGGCGGGACTAGCGGGAGCCGGCTACAATGAGCAGTTCTTC. This codes for CATSEAGLAGAGYNEQFF. The chain is built from TRBV24-1 and TRBJ2-1, with TRBD2 matching 14 bases. The V gene end was trimmed by 4 bases and the J gene end by 3 bases; junction bases not matched to a gene: 7. This CDR3 is built from 18 residues. From germline, CDR1 is KGHDR and CDR2 SFDVKD.

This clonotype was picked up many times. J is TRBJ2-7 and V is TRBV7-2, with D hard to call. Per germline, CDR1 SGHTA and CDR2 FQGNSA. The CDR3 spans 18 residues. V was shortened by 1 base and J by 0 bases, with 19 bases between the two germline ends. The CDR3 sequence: CASSLGRLWGSSSYEQYF. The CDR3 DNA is TGTGCCAGCAGCTTAGGGCGCCTCTGGGGTTCCAGCTCCTACGAGCAGTACTTC.

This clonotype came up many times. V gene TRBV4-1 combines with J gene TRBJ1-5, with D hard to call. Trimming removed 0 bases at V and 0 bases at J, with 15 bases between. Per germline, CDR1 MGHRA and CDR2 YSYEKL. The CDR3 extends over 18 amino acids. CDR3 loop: CASSQEEAAGYSNQPQHF. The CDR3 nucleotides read TGCGCCAGCAGCCAAGAGGAGGCCGCAGGATATAGCAATCAGCCCCAGCATTTT.

The CDR3 sequence: CATSDGTARYEQYF. For the CDR3, the DNA is TGTGCCACCAGTGACGGGACAGCCCGCTACGAGCAGTACTTC. The gene calls are TRBV24-1 and TRBJ2-7; 7 bases agree with TRBD1. Losses at the gene ends were 4 bases for V and 3 bases for J; bases not matched to a gene: 5. CDR3 length: 14 residues. The V gene's germline CDR1 is KGHDR and CDR2 SFDVKD.

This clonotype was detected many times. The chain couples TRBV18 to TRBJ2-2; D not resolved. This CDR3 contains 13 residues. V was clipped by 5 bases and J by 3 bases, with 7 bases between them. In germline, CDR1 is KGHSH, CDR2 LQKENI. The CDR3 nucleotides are TGTGCCAGCTCAGGATTAGACACCGGGGAGCTGTTTTTT. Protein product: CASSGLDTGELFF.

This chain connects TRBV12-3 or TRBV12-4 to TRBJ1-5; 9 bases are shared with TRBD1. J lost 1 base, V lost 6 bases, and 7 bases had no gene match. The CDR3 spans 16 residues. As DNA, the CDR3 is TGTGCCAGCAGGTCCGGGACAGGGCTCAGCAATCAGCCCCAGCATTTT. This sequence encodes CASRSGTGLSNQPQHF.

In nucleotides, the CDR3 is TGTGCCAGCAGCCAAGATGGAACTAGTGGAGAGACCCAGTACTTC. This sequence encodes CASSQDGTSGETQYF. The chain carries TRBV4-2 and TRBJ2-5; possibly TRBD2 for D (5 bases). The CDR3 is made up of 15 amino acids. Germline V gene data show CDR1 as LGHNA and CDR2 as YNFKEQ. Trimming took off 0 bases at V and 4 bases at J, with 12 bases between the two ends.

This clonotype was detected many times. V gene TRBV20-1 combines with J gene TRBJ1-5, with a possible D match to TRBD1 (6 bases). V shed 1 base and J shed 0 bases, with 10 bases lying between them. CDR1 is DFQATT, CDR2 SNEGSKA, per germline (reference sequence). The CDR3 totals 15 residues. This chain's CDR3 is CSARVAGVSNQPQHF. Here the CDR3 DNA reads TGCAGTGCTAGAGTGGCAGGGGTTAGCAATCAGCCCCAGCATTTT.

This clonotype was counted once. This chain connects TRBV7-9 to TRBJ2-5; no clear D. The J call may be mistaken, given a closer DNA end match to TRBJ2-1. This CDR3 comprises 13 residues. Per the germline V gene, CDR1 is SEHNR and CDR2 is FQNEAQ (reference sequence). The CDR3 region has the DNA TGTGCCAGCAGCTTAGGGCTAGTAAATGAGCAGTTCTTC. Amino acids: CASSLGLVNEQFF.

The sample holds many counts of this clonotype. The CDR3 DNA is TGTGCCAGCAGTGCACCCCAGGGAGTTGGTACTGAAGCTTTCTTT. It encodes CASSAPQGVGTEAFF. V gene TRBV28 combines with J gene TRBJ1-1; D possibly corresponds to TRBD1 (5 bases). Trimming shortened V by 5 bases and J by 5 bases, and 18 bases separated the two germline ends. Germline V CDR1 and CDR2: MDHEN, SYDVKM. The CDR3 runs to 15 residues.

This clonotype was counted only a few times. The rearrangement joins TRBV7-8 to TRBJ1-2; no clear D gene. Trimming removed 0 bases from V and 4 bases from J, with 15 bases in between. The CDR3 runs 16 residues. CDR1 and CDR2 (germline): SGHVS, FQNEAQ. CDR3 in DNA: TGTGCCAGCAGCTTAGCGAACTCCAAGGGCGGCTATGGCTACACCTTC. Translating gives CASSLANSKGGYGYTF.

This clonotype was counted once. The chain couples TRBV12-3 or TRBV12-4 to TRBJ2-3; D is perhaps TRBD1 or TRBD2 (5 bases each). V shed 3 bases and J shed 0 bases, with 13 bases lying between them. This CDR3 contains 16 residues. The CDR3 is CASSFAGAPSTDTQYF. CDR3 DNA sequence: TGTGCCAGCAGTTTTGCCGGGGCTCCTAGCACAGATACGCAGTATTTT.

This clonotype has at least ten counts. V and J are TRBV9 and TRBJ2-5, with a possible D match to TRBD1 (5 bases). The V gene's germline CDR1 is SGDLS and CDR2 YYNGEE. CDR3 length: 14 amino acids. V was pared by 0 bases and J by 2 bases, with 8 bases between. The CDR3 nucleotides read TGTGCCAGCAGCGTAGAGGGGCGACAAGAGACCCAGTACTTC. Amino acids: CASSVEGRQETQYF.

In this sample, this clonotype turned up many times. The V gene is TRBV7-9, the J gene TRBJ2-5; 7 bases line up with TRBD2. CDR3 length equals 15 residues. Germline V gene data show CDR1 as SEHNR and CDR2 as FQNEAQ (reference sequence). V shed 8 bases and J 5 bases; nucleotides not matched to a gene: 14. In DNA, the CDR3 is TGTGCCAGCCGGCACCGGGACTACAGAGAGGAGACCCAGTACTTC. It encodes CASRHRDYREETQYF. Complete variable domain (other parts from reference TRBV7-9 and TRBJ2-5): DTGVSQNPRHKITKRGQNVTFRCDPISEHNRLYWYRQTLGQGPEFLTYFQNEAQLEKSRLLSDRFSAERPKGSFSTLEIQRTEQGDSAMYLCASRHRDYREETQYFGPGTRLLVL.

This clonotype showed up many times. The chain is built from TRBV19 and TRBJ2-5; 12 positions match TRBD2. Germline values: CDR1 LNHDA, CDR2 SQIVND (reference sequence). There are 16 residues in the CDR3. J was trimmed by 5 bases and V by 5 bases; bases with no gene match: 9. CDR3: CASSVSGTSGSETQYF. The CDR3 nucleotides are TGTGCCAGTAGTGTCTCCGGGACTAGCGGGTCTGAGACCCAGTACTTC.

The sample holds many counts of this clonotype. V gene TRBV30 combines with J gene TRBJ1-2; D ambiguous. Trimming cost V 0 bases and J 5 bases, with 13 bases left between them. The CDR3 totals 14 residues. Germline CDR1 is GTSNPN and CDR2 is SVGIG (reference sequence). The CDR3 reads CAWSVASSKYGYTF. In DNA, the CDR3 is TGTGCCTGGAGTGTGGCCTCCTCAAAGTATGGCTACACCTTC.

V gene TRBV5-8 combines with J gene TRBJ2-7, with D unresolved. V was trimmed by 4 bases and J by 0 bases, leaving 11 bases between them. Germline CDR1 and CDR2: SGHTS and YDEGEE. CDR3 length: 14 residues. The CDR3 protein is CASSKQTGSYEQYF. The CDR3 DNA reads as TGTGCCAGCAGCAAACAGACGGGCTCCTACGAGCAGTACTTC.

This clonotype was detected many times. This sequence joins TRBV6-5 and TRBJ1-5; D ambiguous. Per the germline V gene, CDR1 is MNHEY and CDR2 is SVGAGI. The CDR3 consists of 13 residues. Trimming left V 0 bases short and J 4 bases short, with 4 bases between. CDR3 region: CASSYSENQPQHF. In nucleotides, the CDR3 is TGTGCCAGCAGTTACTCGGAGAATCAGCCCCAGCATTTT.

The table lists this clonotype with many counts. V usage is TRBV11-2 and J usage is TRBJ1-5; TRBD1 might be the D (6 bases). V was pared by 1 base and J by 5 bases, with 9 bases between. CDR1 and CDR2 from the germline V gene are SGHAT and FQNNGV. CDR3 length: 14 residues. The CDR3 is CASSLAGAHQPQHF. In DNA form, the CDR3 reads TGTGCCAGCAGCTTAGCAGGGGCACATCAGCCCCAGCATTTT.

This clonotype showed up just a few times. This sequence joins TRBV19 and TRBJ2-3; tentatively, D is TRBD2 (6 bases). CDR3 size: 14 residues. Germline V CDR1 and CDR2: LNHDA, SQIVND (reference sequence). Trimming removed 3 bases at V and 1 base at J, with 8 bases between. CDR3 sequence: CASSMTGGTDTQYF. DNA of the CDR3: TGTGCCAGTAGTATGACGGGGGGCACAGATACGCAGTATTTT. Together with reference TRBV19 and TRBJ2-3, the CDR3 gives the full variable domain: DGGITQSPKYLFRKEGQNVTLSCEQNLNHDAMYWYRQDPGQGLRLIYYSQIVNDFQKGDIAEGYSVSREKKESFPLTVTSAQKNPTAFYLCASSMTGGTDTQYFGPGTRLTVL.

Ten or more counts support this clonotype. CDR3 bases: TGTGCCAGCAGCTTGCGACTGACAGGGGCGGGGATTAACTATGGCTACACCTTC. This sequence encodes CASSLRLTGAGINYGYTF. The chain links TRBV5-5 to TRBJ1-2; 8 bases align to TRBD1. The V segment lost 1 base and the J segment 1 base; nucleotides outside the gene matches: 12. The germline V gene has CDR1 SGHKS and CDR2 YYEKEE (reference sequence). The CDR3 extends over 18 amino acids.

The CDR3 is CASSYSTGVVSTEAFF. In nucleotides, the CDR3 is TGTGCCAGCAGTTACTCGACCGGGGTGGTGAGCACTGAAGCTTTCTTT. The V and J genes are TRBV6-5 and TRBJ1-1; D gene ambiguous. The CDR3 length is 16 residues. CDR1 and CDR2 (germline): MNHEY, SVGAGI. V was trimmed by 0 bases and J by 4 bases, leaving 15 bases between them.